These 23 T cell receptor beta chains were sequenced from one sample in a study of blood T cells in healthy people across ages. Next came a second PCR, run for about 6 to 12 cycles, which used a sample-barcoded 5' primer along with a J-beta primer mix. Using its own MiXCR run on the 5' RACE reads, TCRdb lists one record per CDR3 protein. Altogether 600,000 to 650,000 distinct CDR3 sequences are present, about 53% being singletons, with the ten largest covering roughly 34%. Material: blood. Source of these receptors: a man aged 60 to 75 in good health.

A few counts support this clonotype. V usage is TRBV4-1 and J usage is TRBJ1-1; 9 bases agree with TRBD1. The J segment lost 0 bases and the V segment lost 1 base, leaving 9 bases of the junction unmatched. Germline lookup yields CDR1 MGHRA and CDR2 YSYEKL. The CDR3 covers 18 residues. The CDR3 loop reads CASSQVPGTGIMNTEAFF. The DNA for the CDR3 is TGCGCCAGCAGCCAAGTCCCCGGGACAGGGATAATGAACACTGAAGCTTTCTTT.

This rearrangement joins TRBV6-6 to TRBJ1-1; 9 bases agree with TRBD1. The CDR3 runs to 16 residues. Germline CDR1 reads MNHNY; CDR2 reads SVGAGI (reference sequence). Trimming took 2 bases from V and 0 from J; bases not matched to a gene: 4. This CDR3 reads CASSYTGTGMNTEAFF. CDR3 sequence (DNA): TGTGCCAGCAGTTACACCGGGACAGGGATGAACACTGAAGCTTTCTTT.

This clonotype has only a few counts. V and J are TRBV20-1 and TRBJ1-2; 10 bases line up with TRBD1. There are 12 residues in the CDR3. Per the germline V gene, CDR1 is DFQATT and CDR2 is SNEGSKA (reference sequence). The J segment lost 11 bases and the V segment lost 7 bases, leaving 10 bases of the junction unmatched. The CDR3 is CSVRTGGFVYTF. The CDR3 region has the DNA TGCAGTGTTCGGACAGGGGGGTTTGTTTACACCTTC.

V and J are TRBV7-9 and TRBJ1-2; 11 bases map to TRBD1. The CDR3 consists of 15 residues. Germline V gene data show CDR1 as SEHNR and CDR2 as FQNEAQ (reference sequence). V was pared by 5 bases and J by 4 bases, with 6 bases of the junction left unmatched. Here the CDR3 reads CASSPPGTGGYGYTF. The CDR3 DNA is TGTGCCAGCAGCCCCCCCGGGACAGGGGGCTATGGCTACACCTTC.

V gene TRBV10-3 combines with J gene TRBJ2-5; 14 bases agree with TRBD2. The CDR3 has 13 amino acids. Germline CDR1 is ENHRY and CDR2 is SYGVKD. V shed 11 bases, J shed 3 bases, and the junction held 2 bases outside the gene matches. The CDR3 nucleotides are TGTGCCTCGGGACTAGCGGGGGAAGAGACCCAGTACTTC. Encoded protein: CASGLAGEETQYF.

About this clonotype: One junction end disagrees with the germline gene, perhaps due to a read error. The V call is TRBV4-1, the J call TRBJ2-6; D might be TRBD1 (5 bases). The CDR3 length is 16 residues. Germline V gene sequence: CDR1 MGHRA, CDR2 YSYEKL. In nucleotides, the CDR3 is TGCGCCAGCAGCCAAGAGCGAGCCTCTGGGGCCAACGTCCCGACTTTC. This gives the protein CASSQERASGANVPTF.

The rearrangement joins TRBV29-1 to TRBJ2-3; TRBD1 matches 7 bases. V gave up 3 bases and J gave up 8 bases; unmatched junction bases: 8. Looked up from germline, CDR1 is SQVTM and CDR2 is ANQGSEA. There are 13 residues in the CDR3. The CDR3 reads CSVDPGQQVTQYF. Here the CDR3 DNA reads TGCAGCGTTGACCCGGGACAGCAGGTTACGCAGTATTTT.

This chain joins TRBV15 and TRBJ1-3; D not certain. Germline CDR1 is LNHNV and CDR2 is YYDKDF (reference sequence). Trimming left V 0 bases short and J 1 base short, with 7 bases between. The CDR3 is 15 amino acids. This chain's CDR3 is CATSRDPGSGNTIYF. The CDR3 nucleotides read TGTGCCACCAGCAGAGATCCGGGGTCTGGAAACACCATATATTTT.

The chain couples TRBV5-1 to TRBJ2-2; the D gene is possibly TRBD2 (5 bases). The CDR3 extends over 14 amino acids. The V end was cut by 0 bases, the J end by 4 bases, with 7 bases between. The germline gives CDR1 SGHRS, CDR2 YFSETQ. DNA of the CDR3: TGCGCCAGCAGCTTGGACGCGGGCACCGGGGAGCTGTTTTTT. Protein product: CASSLDAGTGELFF.

This clonotype has a handful of counts. V is TRBV7-2 and J is TRBJ2-4; TRBD1 is a possible D gene (5 bases). CDR3 length: 15 residues. Germline V gene sequence: CDR1 SGHTA, CDR2 FQGNSA. V gave up 4 bases and J gave up 5 bases, with 15 bases separating them. The CDR3 is CASSYQWTSENIQYF. The CDR3 bases are TGTGCCAGCAGCTACCAGTGGACAAGCGAAAACATTCAGTACTTC.

The V and J genes are TRBV20-1 and TRBJ1-2; TRBD1 matches at 9 bases. The CDR3 extends over 15 amino acids. Germline assignment: CDR1 DFQATT and CDR2 SNEGSKA (reference sequence). V dropped 6 bases and J dropped 2; count of bases not matched to a gene: 10. The CDR3 DNA reads TGCAGTGCCACGGGACAGGGTTCCCTCAACTATGGCTACACCTTC. It encodes CSATGQGSLNYGYTF.

This clonotype showed up just a few times. J is TRBJ2-7 and V is TRBV27, with 9 bases identical to TRBD2. Germline CDR1 MNHEY, CDR2 SMNVEV (reference sequence). The V gene end was trimmed by 4 bases and the J gene end by 4 bases; junction bases not matched to a gene: 5. The CDR3 sequence is 14 residues long. The CDR3 loop is CASSYQRGDYEQYF. For the CDR3, the DNA is TGTGCCAGCAGTTATCAGCGGGGGGATTACGAGCAGTACTTC.

This chain uses TRBV23-1 with TRBJ1-5; 7 nucleotides agree with TRBD1. TRBV23-1 is an open reading frame, and its role is uncertain. V was clipped by 0 bases and J by 4 bases; unmatched bases: 9. CDR3 length: 17 residues. This chain's CDR3 is CASSQSREDRLNQPQHF. The CDR3 coding sequence is TGCGCCAGCAGTCAATCACGAGAGGACAGGTTAAATCAGCCCCAGCATTTT.

This rearrangement joins TRBV10-3 to TRBJ1-1; possible D gene TRBD1, 5 bases. The V and J ends lost 5 bases and 0 bases respectively, with 22 bases between them. The V gene's germline CDR1 is ENHRY and CDR2 SYGVKD. This CDR3 comprises 18 residues. The CDR3 region has the DNA TGTGCCATCAGTCCTTTAGCGGGGGGTTATGGGATGAACACTGAAGCTTTCTTT. Protein: CAISPLAGGYGMNTEAFF.

J is TRBJ1-1 and V is TRBV6-6; D not resolved. Germline V gene data show CDR1 as MNHNY and CDR2 as SVGAGI (reference sequence). The V and J ends lost 2 bases and 7 bases respectively, with 17 bases between them. The CDR3 is 15 residues long. Written as DNA, the CDR3 is TGTGCCAGCAGTTACGTAGCTAATGGGAACGGTGAAGCTTTCTTT. It translates to CASSYVANGNGEAFF.

V is TRBV7-8 and J is TRBJ1-2, with D maybe TRBD1 (5 bases). The V gene lost 1 base and the J gene lost 8 bases, with 11 bases spanning the gap. The germline CDR1 and CDR2 sequences are SGHVS and FQNEAQ. The CDR3 is 13 residues long. CDR3 DNA sequence: TGTGCCAGCAGCTTAGGGGCAGGGCAAGGCTACACCTTC. It yields the protein CASSLGAGQGYTF.

This chain uses TRBV3-1 with TRBJ2-7; possible D gene TRBD2, 5 bases. Germline loops: CDR1 LGHDT, CDR2 YNNKEL (reference sequence). The germline V and J ends were trimmed by 2 bases and 3 bases, with 11 bases remaining between them. The CDR3 totals 14 residues. The chain's CDR3 is CASSQRLSSYEQYF. Here the CDR3 DNA reads TGTGCCAGCAGCCAAAGACTATCCAGCTACGAGCAGTACTTC.

This chain links TRBV6-1 with TRBJ1-2; D is undetermined. CDR3 length equals 12 residues. With 6 bases removed from V and 1 base from J, the gap between germline ends came to 6 bases. CDR1 and CDR2 from the germline V gene are MNHNS and SASEGT. The DNA of the CDR3 is TGTGCCAGCAGGAACAGTAACTATGGCTACACCTTC. It specifies CASRNSNYGYTF.

This clonotype was counted a single time. The V and J genes are TRBV6-1 and TRBJ1-2; possibly TRBD1 for D (6 bases). The CDR3 is 14 residues long. Germline CDR1 reads MNHNS; CDR2 reads SASEGT. The V end was cut by 7 bases, the J end by 7 bases, with 19 bases between. The CDR3 is CASTQDSLLRGYTF. The CDR3 DNA is TGTGCCAGCACTCAGGACAGCCTGCTACGTGGCTACACCTTC.

V is TRBV14 and J is TRBJ1-2; D is perhaps TRBD1 (5 bases). V lost 0 bases and J lost 4, with 12 bases in between. Germline V lookup: CDR1 SGHDN, CDR2 FVKESK. The CDR3 contains 15 residues. The chain's CDR3 is CASSQDWQGIYGYTF. DNA for the CDR3: TGTGCCAGCAGCCAAGATTGGCAGGGAATCTATGGCTACACCTTC.

This clonotype was observed a single time. This chain joins TRBV11-2 and TRBJ2-7, with a possible D match to TRBD1 (6 bases). CDR1 is SGHAT and CDR2 is FQNNGV in the germline V gene. Trimming pared 5 bases from V and 6 bases from J, leaving 11 bases between. The CDR3 length is 12 residues. CDR3 region: CASSRNRAEQYF. The CDR3 DNA reads as TGTGCCAGCAGCCGAAACAGGGCCGAGCAGTACTTC.

As regards this clonotype: Since a much larger clone is just one base distant, this may be a read error. The CDR3 region has the DNA TGTGCCAGCGGCCGGGACAGGTTTAATGAAAAACTGTTTTTT. Its protein is CASGRDRFNEKLFF. This rearrangement joins TRBV14 to TRBJ1-4, with 8 nucleotides matching TRBD1. Germline CDR1 and CDR2: SGHDN and FVKESK. The CDR3 totals 14 residues. With V trimmed by 8 bases and J by 4 bases, 6 bases remained unmatched.

The chain is built from TRBV27 and TRBJ2-1, with 13 nucleotides matching TRBD2. V lost 6 bases, J lost 0 bases, and 11 bases stayed unmatched. The V gene's germline CDR1 is MNHEY and CDR2 SMNVEV (reference sequence). This CDR3 contains 19 residues. The CDR3 protein is CASSRTGLAGAPSYNEQFF. As DNA, the CDR3 is TGTGCCAGCAGCCGAACCGGACTAGCGGGGGCCCCCTCCTACAATGAGCAGTTCTTC.